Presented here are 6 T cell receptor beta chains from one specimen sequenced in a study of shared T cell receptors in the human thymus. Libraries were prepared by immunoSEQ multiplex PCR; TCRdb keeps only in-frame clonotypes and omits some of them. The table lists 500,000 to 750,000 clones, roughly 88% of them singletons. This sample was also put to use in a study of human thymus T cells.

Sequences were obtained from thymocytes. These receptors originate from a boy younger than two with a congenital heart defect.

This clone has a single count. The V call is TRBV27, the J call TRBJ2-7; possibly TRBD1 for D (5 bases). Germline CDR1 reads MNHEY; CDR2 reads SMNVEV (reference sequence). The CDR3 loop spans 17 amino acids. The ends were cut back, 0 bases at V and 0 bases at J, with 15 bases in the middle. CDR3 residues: CASSLSRRQGSSYEQYF. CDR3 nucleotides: TGTGCCAGCAGTTTATCGAGAAGGCAGGGCTCCTCCTACGAGCAGTACTTC.

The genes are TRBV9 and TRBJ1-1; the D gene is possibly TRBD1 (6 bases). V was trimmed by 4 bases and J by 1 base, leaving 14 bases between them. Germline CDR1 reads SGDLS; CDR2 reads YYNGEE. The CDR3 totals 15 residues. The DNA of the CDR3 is TGTGCCAGCAGCCATTTGGGGGCGGGGAACACTGAAGCTTTCTTT. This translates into CASSHLGAGNTEAFF.

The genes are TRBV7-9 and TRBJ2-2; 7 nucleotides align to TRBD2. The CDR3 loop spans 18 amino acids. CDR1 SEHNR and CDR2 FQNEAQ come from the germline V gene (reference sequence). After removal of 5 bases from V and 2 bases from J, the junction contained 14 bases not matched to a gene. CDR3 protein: CASSTPLGREPNTGELFF. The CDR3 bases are TGTGCCAGCAGCACCCCCCTGGGGCGGGAGCCTAACACCGGGGAGCTGTTTTTT.

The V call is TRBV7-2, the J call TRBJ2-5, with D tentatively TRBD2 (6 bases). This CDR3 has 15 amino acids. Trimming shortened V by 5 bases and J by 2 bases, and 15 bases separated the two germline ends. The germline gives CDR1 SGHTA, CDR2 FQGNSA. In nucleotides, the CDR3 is TGTGCCAGCAGCGCGGAGGGGTCCGAACAAGAGACCCAGTACTTC. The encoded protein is CASSAEGSEQETQYF.

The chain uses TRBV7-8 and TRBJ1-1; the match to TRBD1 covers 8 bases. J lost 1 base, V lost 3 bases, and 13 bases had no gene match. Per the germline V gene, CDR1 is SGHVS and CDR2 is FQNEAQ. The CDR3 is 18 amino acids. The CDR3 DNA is TGTGCCAGCAGCTTGGTGGACAGGGTAGCTTTGGCGAACACTGAAGCTTTCTTT. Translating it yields CASSLVDRVALANTEAFF.

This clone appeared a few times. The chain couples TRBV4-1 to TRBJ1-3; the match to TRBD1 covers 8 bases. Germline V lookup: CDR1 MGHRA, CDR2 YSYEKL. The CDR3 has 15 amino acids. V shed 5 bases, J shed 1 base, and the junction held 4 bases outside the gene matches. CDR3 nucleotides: TGCGCCAGCAGCTTGGACAGGGCGTCTGGAAACACCATATATTTT. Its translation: CASSLDRASGNTIYF.